A selection of T cell receptor beta chains follows, all from one sample in a study of blood T cells in healthy people across ages. MiXCR, run by TCRdb on the 5' RACE reads, gives a single entry per CDR3 protein. The sample consists of just over 800,000 distinct CDR3 sequences, around 62% of them appearing once. The sample was blood. Receptors were obtained from a man between 25 and 39 years old in good health. Both conserved end residues are part of each CDR3. Each record gives: V gene, clone size, J gene, D gene, CDR3 DNA, CDR3 protein. A D gene is named only where the DNA matches it firmly. The size field is filled for only some rows; it gives once, few, many or a size class.

TRBV12-3/TRBV12-4	few	TRBJ1-6	-	TGTGCCAGCAGCCCCGGGACGGGCATTCGACCCCTCCACTTT	CASSPGTGIRPLHF
TRBV25-1	few	TRBJ1-6	-	TGTGCCAGCACTCAGACGGGGAATTCACCCCTCCACTTT	CASTQTGNSPLHF
TRBV21-1	-	TRBJ2-7	-	TGTGCCAGCCTACGACAGGGGAGTCCGTTGGGGGAGCAGTACTTC	CASLRQGSPLGEQYF
TRBV28	once	TRBJ1-6	TRBD1	TGTGCCAGCAGAACGGGACAGCCTAATTCACCCCTCCACTTT	CASRTGQPNSPLHF
TRBV27	few	TRBJ2-5	-	TGTGCCAGCAGTTTCCAAGAGCGAGGGACCCAGTACTTC	CASSFQERGTQYF
TRBV2	-	TRBJ1-4	TRBD1	TGTGCCAGCAGAGGACAGGCGTATAATGAAAAACTGTTTTTT	CASRGQAYNEKLFF
TRBV7-3	-	TRBJ1-1	TRBD1	TGTGCCAGCAGCTTAGGACGACAGGGCTATGAAGCTTTCTTT	CASSLGRQGYEAFF
TRBV4-3	-	TRBJ2-3	-	TGCGCCAGCAGCCCTGCGTGGGGGAACACAGATACGCAGTATTTT	CASSPAWGNTDTQYF
TRBV9	-	TRBJ1-2	-	TGTGCCAGCAGCGTAGACCCGGGGTCAGGGGAACACTATGGCTACACCTTC	CASSVDPGSGEHYGYTF
TRBV6-6	-	TRBJ2-7	-	TGTGCCAGCAGTTACGGGGGGCTGAACGAGCAGTACTTC	CASSYGGLNEQYF
TRBV7-9	-	TRBJ2-7	TRBD1	TGTGCCAGCAGCTCCTTACCGGACAGGGCCTTGACGTCCCAGTACTTC	CASSSLPDRALTSQYF
TRBV9	-	TRBJ2-3	TRBD2	TGTGCCAGCAGCGCCGCGGGGGGGCCCACAGATACGCAGTATTTT	CASSAAGGPTDTQYF
TRBV29-1	-	TRBJ2-7	-	TGCAGCGTTGAAGGGGTGACAGGAGACTCCTACGAGCAGTACTTC	CSVEGVTGDSYEQYF
TRBV6-5	-	TRBJ1-2	-	TGTGCCAGCAGTCGAGACGAGGCGCTTGGCTACACCTTC	CASSRDEALGYTF